This entry lists 22 T cell receptor beta chains sequenced from one sample in a study of radiation and T cells in renal cell carcinoma (dated by TCRdb to the early 2020s). Receptor amplification or capture employed the immunoSEQ multiplex PCR assay. The source is immuneACCESS, and TCRdb retained only in-frame sequences with V and J called. Part of the clones is not carried over; for the studies checked, unresolved V genes explain less than half of this, and the remainder is unexplained. This sample lists about 15,000 clones; around two thirds were detected once. Of the sample, roughly 15% falls within the top ten clones. The sample's time point label is to be understood as: tumor resected at nephrectomy. The treatment or condition label, read with the paper, signifies: treatment-naive control, cytoreductive nephrectomy. The source was tumor tissue, collected from a patient whose treatment was nephrectomy without radiotherapy. These TCRs come from a man in his sixties with renal cell carcinoma.

J is TRBJ2-5 and V is TRBV27; the D is unclear. V was cut by 6 bases and J by 4 bases, with 18 bases left in between. The germline V gene encodes CDR1 MNHEY and CDR2 SMNVEV (reference sequence). This CDR3 has 15 amino acids. The CDR3 sequence is CASSGTAPGRETQYF. CDR3 sequence (DNA): TGTGCCAGCAGCGGCACAGCCCCCGGAAGAGAGACCCAGTACTTC.

The V and J genes are TRBV4-2 and TRBJ1-2; D perhaps matches TRBD1 (6 bases). The V and J ends lost 4 bases and 0 bases respectively, with 12 bases between them. CDR1 and CDR2 (germline): LGHNA, YNFKEQ. This CDR3 has 15 amino acids. This CDR3 is CASSPRGGTNYGYTF. The CDR3 region has the DNA TGTGCCAGCAGCCCCCGAGGGGGGACTAACTATGGCTACACCTTC.

The chain employs TRBV28 and TRBJ2-2; D gene ambiguous. There are 14 residues in the CDR3. Deletions cut 1 base from V and 3 bases from J, with 6 bases between. The V gene's germline CDR1 is MDHEN and CDR2 SYDVKM. The CDR3 DNA is TGTGCCAGCAGTTTATTAAGCCACACCGGGGAGCTGTTTTTT. Its protein is CASSLLSHTGELFF.

This clone was observed a handful of times. The rearrangement joins TRBV29-1 to TRBJ1-1; no clear D. This CDR3 is built from 13 residues. Germline CDR1 reads SQVTM; CDR2 reads ANQGSEA. Trimming shortened V by 2 bases and J by 5 bases, and 12 bases separated the two germline ends. The CDR3 DNA reads as TGCAGCGTTGAATACGGGGTCAGGACTGAAGCTTTCTTT. Protein: CSVEYGVRTEAFF.

This chain links TRBV7-9 with TRBJ2-1; D may match TRBD1 or TRBD2 (5 bases each). This CDR3 comprises 16 residues. Germline-derived CDR1 and CDR2 are SEHNR and FQNEAQ (reference sequence). Trimming left V 4 bases short and J 9 bases short, with 22 bases between. This chain's CDR3 is CASSSYRDRRGLEQFF. Written as DNA, the CDR3 is TGTGCCAGCAGCTCATACCGGGACCGCCGTGGGCTTGAGCAGTTCTTC.

The V call is TRBV5-1, the J call TRBJ2-1; 9 bases agree with TRBD2. The CDR3 spans 17 residues. Germline CDR1 and CDR2: SGHRS and YFSETQ. Germline trimming cut 0 bases from V and 9 bases from J; bases unmatched to any gene: 13. The CDR3 sequence: CASSLGSIGTSRVEQFF. CDR3 nucleotides: TGCGCCAGCAGCTTGGGAAGTATTGGGACTAGCAGAGTTGAGCAGTTCTTC.

The genes are TRBV7-2 and TRBJ1-5, with D perhaps TRBD1 (6 bases). CDR3 length: 15 amino acids. CDR1 is SGHTA and CDR2 is FQGNSA in the germline V gene. V dropped 0 bases and J dropped 7 bases, with 13 bases sitting between them. In DNA, the CDR3 is TGTGCCAGCAGCTTAGCGCCGGGGGCGGTACAGCCCCAGCATTTT. Translating it yields CASSLAPGAVQPQHF.

The J gene is TRBJ1-5, the V gene TRBV7-2; possibly TRBD1 for D (5 bases). CDR1 is SGHTA, CDR2 FQGNSA, per germline. This CDR3 has 14 amino acids. V shed 2 bases and J shed 5 bases, with 10 bases lying between them. CDR3 region: CASSLIGADQPQHF. CDR3 nucleotide sequence: TGTGCCAGCAGCTTAATCGGGGCCGATCAGCCCCAGCATTTT.

This chain joins TRBV2 and TRBJ2-3; a possible D gene is TRBD1 (7 bases). Germline V gene sequence: CDR1 SNHLY, CDR2 FYNNEI. Trimming stripped 6 bases from V and 3 bases from J, with 22 bases between. The CDR3 is made up of 17 amino acids. CDR3 sequence: CASRGGQRGGVTDTQYF. For the CDR3, the DNA is TGTGCCAGCAGGGGGGGACAGCGCGGCGGGGTTACAGATACGCAGTATTTT. Using reference TRBV2 and TRBJ2-3 for the parts outside the CDR3, the full variable domain is EPEVTQTPSHQVTQMGQEVILRCVPISNHLYFYWYRQILGQKVEFLVSFYNNEISEKSEIFDDQFSVERPDGSNFTLKIRSTKLEDSAMYFCASRGGQRGGVTDTQYFGPGTRLTVL.

This clone was recorded only once. The gene calls are TRBV7-9 and TRBJ2-7; 9 bases map to TRBD2. CDR3 size: 13 residues. With V trimmed by 5 bases and J by 3 bases, 2 bases remained unmatched. Germline V gene data show CDR1 as SEHNR and CDR2 as FQNEAQ (reference sequence). This chain's CDR3 is CASSPSGVYEQYF. The CDR3 DNA follows: TGTGCCAGCAGCCCTAGCGGGGTCTACGAGCAGTACTTC.

The chain links TRBV7-2 to TRBJ2-1, with 10 bases fitting TRBD1. The V gene end was trimmed by 5 bases and the J gene end by 1 base; junction bases not matched to a gene: 2. The CDR3 runs to 15 residues. In germline, CDR1 is SGHTA, CDR2 FQGNSA. In DNA form, the CDR3 reads TGTGCCAGCAGCAGGGGACAGGGGTCCTACAATGAGCAGTTCTTC. Translating gives CASSRGQGSYNEQFF.

This clone has only one observation. The CDR3 loop reads CASRDSRGIWTEAFF. In nucleotides, the CDR3 is TGTGCCAGCAGGGACTCCAGGGGGATATGGACTGAAGCTTTCTTT. V is TRBV6-6 and J is TRBJ1-1; 7 positions agree with TRBD1. The CDR3 runs to 15 residues. CDR1 is MNHNY and CDR2 is SVGAGI in the germline V gene (reference sequence). Germline trimming cut 6 bases from V and 5 bases from J; bases unmatched to any gene: 12.

The CDR3 spells CASISSGVYNEQFF. For the CDR3, the DNA is TGTGCCAGCATCTCTAGCGGGGTCTACAATGAGCAGTTCTTC. The chain employs TRBV2 and TRBJ2-1; the match to TRBD2 covers 9 bases. Germline CDR1 and CDR2: SNHLY and FYNNEI. Trimming removed 7 bases from V and 3 bases from J; junction bases left unmatched: 4. This CDR3 region has 14 residues.

The V gene is TRBV6-6, the J gene TRBJ2-1; TRBD1 matches at 12 bases. The germline V gene encodes CDR1 MNHNY and CDR2 SVGAGI (reference sequence). V lost 4 bases and J lost 6; bases outside the gene matches: 4. This CDR3 region has 15 residues. For the CDR3, the DNA is TGTGCCAGCAGTTCCGGGACAGGGGGCTTCAATGAGCAGTTCTTC. Its protein is CASSSGTGGFNEQFF.

V is TRBV5-4 and J is TRBJ2-3; 7 bases match TRBD2. With 3 bases clipped from V and 0 bases from J, the junction kept 4 bases outside the gene matches. There are 15 residues in the CDR3. The germline gives CDR1 SGHNT, CDR2 YYREEE (reference sequence). CDR3 protein: CASSSGLGSTDTQYF. CDR3 coding DNA: TGTGCCAGCAGCTCTGGACTAGGTAGCACAGATACGCAGTATTTT.

This clone was observed a few times. V gene TRBV5-7 combines with J gene TRBJ1-1; perhaps TRBD1 as D (5 bases). TRBV5-7 is an ORF, with its function uncertain. The length of the CDR3 is 15 residues. The germline V and J ends were trimmed by 5 bases and 0 bases, with 14 bases remaining between them. The CDR3 region has the DNA TGTGCCAGCAGTCCAAGGGGCAGAGTGAACACTGAAGCTTTCTTT. It encodes CASSPRGRVNTEAFF.

The CDR3 loop reads CASSLPPRGELFF. The CDR3 region has the DNA TGTGCCAGCAGTTTACCTCCGCGCGGGGAGCTGTTTTTT. The rearrangement uses TRBV28 and TRBJ2-2; the D is unclear. From germline, CDR1 is MDHEN and CDR2 SYDVKM. This CDR3 comprises 13 residues. Trimming took 2 bases from V and 7 from J, leaving 8 bases between them. The complete variable domain, with remaining parts taken from reference TRBV28 and TRBJ2-2, reads DVKVTQSSRYLVKRTGEKVFLECVQDMDHENMFWYRQDPGLGLRLIYFSYDVKMKEKGDIPEGYSVSREKKERFSLILESASTNQTSMYLCASSLPPRGELFFGEGSRLTVL.

The chain carries TRBV6-6 and TRBJ1-6; D unresolved. CDR3 size: 15 residues. Trimming removed 6 bases at V and 6 bases at J, with 15 bases between. Germline loops: CDR1 MNHNY, CDR2 SVGAGI (reference sequence). For the CDR3, the DNA is TGTGCCAGCAGCCCAACAGAGGCCGCTAATTCACCCCTCCACTTT. This sequence encodes CASSPTEAANSPLHF.

The chain is built from TRBV5-1 and TRBJ2-5; 8 bases map to TRBD2. The DNA end is more similar to TRBJ2-7, so the J call may be wrong. Germline CDR1 and CDR2: SGHRS and YFSETQ. CDR3 length: 15 residues. The CDR3 sequence is CASSREAGEFYEQYF. CDR3 nucleotides: TGCGCCAGCAGCCGGGAAGCGGGAGAATTCTACGAGCAGTACTTC.

J is TRBJ2-1 and V is TRBV7-9, with no clear D. CDR1 SEHNR and CDR2 FQNEAQ come from the germline V gene (reference sequence). Trimming took off 11 bases at V and 8 bases at J, with 10 bases between the two ends. CDR3 length equals 10 residues. The CDR3 DNA reads as TGTGCCGGGTTAGATCATGAGCAGTTCTTC. It is translated as CAGLDHEQFF.

This sequence joins TRBV7-8 and TRBJ2-7; 7 positions match TRBD1. V lost 2 bases and J lost 3; bases outside the gene matches: 16. The CDR3 spans 18 residues. From germline, CDR1 is SGHVS and CDR2 FQNEAQ. CDR3 in amino acids: CASSLKSGLGQFSYEQYF. The CDR3 DNA is TGTGCCAGCAGCTTAAAGAGCGGCTTGGGACAGTTCAGCTACGAGCAGTACTTC. The whole variable domain, remainder taken from reference TRBV7-8 and TRBJ2-7, is GAGVSQSPRYKVAKRGQDVALRCDPISGHVSLFWYQQALGQGPEFLTYFQNEAQLDKSGLPSDRFFAERPEGSVSTLKIQRTQQEDSAVYLCASSLKSGLGQFSYEQYFGPGTRLTVT.

Points on this clone: A junction end diverges from the germline sequence, so it may reflect a read error. The V and J genes are TRBV7-7 and TRBJ2-1; perhaps D is TRBD1 or TRBD2 (6 bases each). Germline assignment: CDR1 SSHAT and CDR2 FNYEAQ (reference sequence). CDR3 length equals 15 residues. This CDR3 is CASSSGARGVLGQFF. CDR3 nucleotide sequence: TGTGCTAGCAGCTCGGGGGCCCGAGGTGTACTGGGGCAGTTCTTC.